This T cell receptor beta chain was sequenced in a study of shared clonotypes between healthy human individuals. Here immunoSEQ multiplex PCR was the method, and the copy in TCRdb shows in-frame clones only, minus some. The sample includes 2 million to 2.5 million clones, more than 90% of them seen just once. Donation came from healthy HIV-negative adults that had no recent acute infections or vaccinations. Study-level findings and limits: In having few donors, the study represented limited genetic and exposure-history diversity. Rarefaction indicated that sorted-subset sequencing remained incomplete although depth was large. Non-shared clonotypes displayed generation probabilities falling below those of clonotypes present in all four donors.

V lost 2 bases and J lost 9, with 7 bases in between. Per germline, CDR1 SNHLY and CDR2 FYNNEI. The CDR3 consists of 12 residues. Notes on this clone: Its antigen is as yet unknown.

The sequenced sample was naive CD4+ T cells sorted from blood. The subset was: CD45RA+ positively selected. This TCR came from a man between 18 and 35 years old in good health. The gene calls are TRBV2 and TRBJ2-2, with D possibly matching TRBD1 (6 bases). The CDR3: CASSEWDRELFF. In DNA, the CDR3 is TGTGCCAGCAGTGAATGGGACAGGGAGCTGTTTTTT.